This T cell receptor beta chain was captured by sequencing in a study of cytomegalovirus exposure and HLA in healthy donors. General study points: Overall, roughly 150 TCR beta chains were annotated as cytomegalovirus-associated. V- and J-gene trimming in TCR beta was tied to a missense DCLRE1C variant by an analysis performed later.

The PCR made use of 60 Vbeta and 13 Jbeta primers. The table came from immunoSEQ multiplex PCR; TCRdb's copy has only in-frame clones and leaves some out. The sample has some 70,000 clones, under 80% seen once. Concerning this clone itself: The antigen is unknown.

Trimming took 0 bases from V and 3 from J, leaving 15 bases between them. The CDR3 length is 17 residues. The germline gives CDR1 SGDLS, CDR2 YYNGEE. This clonotype originated in a male donor in good health and CMV-seropositive. The V call is TRBV9, the J call TRBJ2-2, with a possible D match to TRBD2 (6 bases). Sequenced: PBMCs. CDR3 sequence: CASSVGAGRWDTGELFF. In nucleotides, the CDR3 is TGTGCCAGCAGCGTAGGGGCGGGGAGATGGGACACCGGGGAGCTGTTTTTT.